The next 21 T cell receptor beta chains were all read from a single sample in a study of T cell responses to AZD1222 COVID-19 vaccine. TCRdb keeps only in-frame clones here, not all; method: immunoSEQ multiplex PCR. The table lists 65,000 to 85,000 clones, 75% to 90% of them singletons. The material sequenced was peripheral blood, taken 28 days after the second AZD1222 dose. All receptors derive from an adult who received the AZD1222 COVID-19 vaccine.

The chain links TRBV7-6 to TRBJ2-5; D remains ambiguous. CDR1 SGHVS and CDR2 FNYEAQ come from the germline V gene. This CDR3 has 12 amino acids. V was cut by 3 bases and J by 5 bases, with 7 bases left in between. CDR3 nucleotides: TGTGCCAGCAGCTTCGTGGCTGAGACCCAGTACTTC. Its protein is CASSFVAETQYF.

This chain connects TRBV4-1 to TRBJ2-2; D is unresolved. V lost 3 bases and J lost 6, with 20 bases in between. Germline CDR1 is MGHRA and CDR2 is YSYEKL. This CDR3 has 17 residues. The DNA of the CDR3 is TGCGCCAGCAGCCACCTTTTCCTCGGACCGGTGTCCGGGGAGCTGTTTTTT. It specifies CASSHLFLGPVSGELFF.

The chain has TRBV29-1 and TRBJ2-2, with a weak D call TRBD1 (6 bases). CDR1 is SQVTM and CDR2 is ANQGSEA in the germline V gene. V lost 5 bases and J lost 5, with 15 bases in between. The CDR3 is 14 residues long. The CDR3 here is CSVPGQQPTGELFF. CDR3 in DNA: TGCAGCGTTCCAGGACAGCAGCCAACCGGGGAGCTGTTTTTT.

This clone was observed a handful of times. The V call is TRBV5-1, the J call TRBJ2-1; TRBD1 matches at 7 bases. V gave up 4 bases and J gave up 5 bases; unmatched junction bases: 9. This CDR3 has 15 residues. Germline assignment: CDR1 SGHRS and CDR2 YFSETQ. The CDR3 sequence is CASSPRDSSNNEQFF. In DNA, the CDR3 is TGCGCCAGCAGCCCGAGGGACAGTTCGAACAATGAGCAGTTCTTC.

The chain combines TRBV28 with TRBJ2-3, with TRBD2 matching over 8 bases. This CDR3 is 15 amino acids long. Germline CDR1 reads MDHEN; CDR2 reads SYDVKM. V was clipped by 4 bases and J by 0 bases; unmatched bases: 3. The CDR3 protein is CASSSGGESTDTQYF. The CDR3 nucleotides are TGTGCCAGCAGTTCCGGGGGGGAAAGCACAGATACGCAGTATTTT. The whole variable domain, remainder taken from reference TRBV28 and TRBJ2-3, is DVKVTQSSRYLVKRTGEKVFLECVQDMDHENMFWYRQDPGLGLRLIYFSYDVKMKEKGDIPEGYSVSREKKERFSLILESASTNQTSMYLCASSSGGESTDTQYFGPGTRLTVL.

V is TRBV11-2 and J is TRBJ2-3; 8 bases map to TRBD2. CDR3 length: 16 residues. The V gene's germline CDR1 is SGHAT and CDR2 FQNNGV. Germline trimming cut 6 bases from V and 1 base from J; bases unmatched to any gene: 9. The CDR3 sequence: CASSNAWRGGTDTQYF. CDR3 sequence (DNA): TGTGCCAGCAGTAACGCGTGGCGGGGGGGCACAGATACGCAGTATTTT.

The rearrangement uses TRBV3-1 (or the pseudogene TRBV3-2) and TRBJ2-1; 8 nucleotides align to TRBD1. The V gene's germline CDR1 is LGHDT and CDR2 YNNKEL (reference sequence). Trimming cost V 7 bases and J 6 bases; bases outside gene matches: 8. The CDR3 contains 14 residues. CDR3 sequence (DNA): TGTGCCAGCAACCCAGGGGGCTCAGGCAATGAGCAGTTCTTC. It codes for CASNPGGSGNEQFF.

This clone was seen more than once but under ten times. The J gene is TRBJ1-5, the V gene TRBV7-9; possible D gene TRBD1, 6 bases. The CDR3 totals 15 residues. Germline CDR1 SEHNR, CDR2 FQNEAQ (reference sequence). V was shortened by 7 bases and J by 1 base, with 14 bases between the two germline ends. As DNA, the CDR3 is TGTGCCAGCACGAGGGGGGAAGGGAGCAATCAGCCCCAGCATTTT. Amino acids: CASTRGEGSNQPQHF.

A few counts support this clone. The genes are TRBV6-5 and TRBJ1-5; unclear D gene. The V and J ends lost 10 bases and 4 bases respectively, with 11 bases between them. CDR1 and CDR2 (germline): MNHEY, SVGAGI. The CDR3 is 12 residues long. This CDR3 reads CANEEGNQPQHF. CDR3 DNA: TGTGCCAACGAAGAAGGGAATCAGCCCCAGCATTTT.

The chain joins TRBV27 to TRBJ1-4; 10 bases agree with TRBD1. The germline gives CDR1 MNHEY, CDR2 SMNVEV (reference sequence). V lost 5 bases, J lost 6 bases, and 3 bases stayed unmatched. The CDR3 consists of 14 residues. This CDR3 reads CASSRTGGYEKLFF. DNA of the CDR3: TGTGCCAGCAGTCGGACAGGGGGTTATGAAAAACTGTTTTTT.

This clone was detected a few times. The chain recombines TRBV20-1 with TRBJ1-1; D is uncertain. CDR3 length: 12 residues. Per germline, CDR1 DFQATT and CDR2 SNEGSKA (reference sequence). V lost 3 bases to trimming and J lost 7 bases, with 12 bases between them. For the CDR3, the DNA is TGCAGTGCTAGTCCCAGGAGAGGTGAAGCTTTCTTT. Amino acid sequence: CSASPRRGEAFF.

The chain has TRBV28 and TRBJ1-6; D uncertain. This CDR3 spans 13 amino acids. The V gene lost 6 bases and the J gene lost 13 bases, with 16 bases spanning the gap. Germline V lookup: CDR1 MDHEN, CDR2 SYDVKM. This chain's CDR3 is CASSPGGFAPLHF. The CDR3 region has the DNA TGTGCCAGCAGCCCGGGAGGATTCGCGCCCCTCCACTTT.

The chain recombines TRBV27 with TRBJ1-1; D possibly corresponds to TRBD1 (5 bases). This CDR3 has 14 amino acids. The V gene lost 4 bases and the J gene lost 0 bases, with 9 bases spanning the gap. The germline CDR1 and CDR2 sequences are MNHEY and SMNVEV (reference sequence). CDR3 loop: CASSSGLLNTEAFF. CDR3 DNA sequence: TGTGCCAGCAGTTCGGGACTATTGAACACTGAAGCTTTCTTT.

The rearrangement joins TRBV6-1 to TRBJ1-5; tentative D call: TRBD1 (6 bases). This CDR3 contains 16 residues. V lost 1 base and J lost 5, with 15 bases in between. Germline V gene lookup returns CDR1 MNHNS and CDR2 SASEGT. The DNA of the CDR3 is TGTGCCAGCAGTGAAGGGTTTGGACAGTACGATCAGCCCCAGCATTTT. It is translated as CASSEGFGQYDQPQHF.

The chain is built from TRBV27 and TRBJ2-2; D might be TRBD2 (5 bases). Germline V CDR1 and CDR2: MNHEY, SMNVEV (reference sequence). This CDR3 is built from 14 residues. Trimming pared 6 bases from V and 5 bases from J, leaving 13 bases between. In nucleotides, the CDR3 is TGTGCCAGCAGCCCGTGGAGGAAGACCGGGGAGCTGTTTTTT. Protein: CASSPWRKTGELFF.

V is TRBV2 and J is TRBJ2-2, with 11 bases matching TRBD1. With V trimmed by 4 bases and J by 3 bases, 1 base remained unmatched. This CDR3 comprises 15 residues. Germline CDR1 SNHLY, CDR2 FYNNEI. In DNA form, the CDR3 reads TGTGCCAGCAGTGTGGGACAGGGGGACACCGGGGAGCTGTTTTTT. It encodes CASSVGQGDTGELFF.

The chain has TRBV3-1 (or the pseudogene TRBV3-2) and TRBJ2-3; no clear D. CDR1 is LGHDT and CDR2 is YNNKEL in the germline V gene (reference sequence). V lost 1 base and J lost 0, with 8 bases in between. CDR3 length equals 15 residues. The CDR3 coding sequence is TGTGCCAGCAGCCAAGCCCGGATAAGCACAGATACGCAGTATTTT. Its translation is CASSQARISTDTQYF.

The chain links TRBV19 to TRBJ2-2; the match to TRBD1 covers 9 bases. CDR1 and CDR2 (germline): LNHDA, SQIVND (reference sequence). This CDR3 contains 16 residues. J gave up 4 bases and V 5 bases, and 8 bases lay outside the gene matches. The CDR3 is CASSVGQGLSTGELFF. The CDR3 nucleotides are TGTGCCAGTAGTGTTGGACAGGGGCTTAGCACCGGGGAGCTGTTTTTT. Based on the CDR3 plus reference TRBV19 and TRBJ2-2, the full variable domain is DGGITQSPKYLFRKEGQNVTLSCEQNLNHDAMYWYRQDPGQGLRLIYYSQIVNDFQKGDIAEGYSVSREKKESFPLTVTSAQKNPTAFYLCASSVGQGLSTGELFFGEGSRLTVL.

The CDR3 DNA reads TGCGCCAGCAGAGGAGGGGGCAGTGAGACCCAGTACTTC. Amino acids: CASRGGGSETQYF. The V call is TRBV5-1, the J call TRBJ2-5, with D perhaps TRBD1 (7 bases). The V end was cut by 5 bases, the J end by 5 bases, with 13 bases between. This CDR3 comprises 13 residues. CDR1 SGHRS and CDR2 YFSETQ come from the germline V gene.

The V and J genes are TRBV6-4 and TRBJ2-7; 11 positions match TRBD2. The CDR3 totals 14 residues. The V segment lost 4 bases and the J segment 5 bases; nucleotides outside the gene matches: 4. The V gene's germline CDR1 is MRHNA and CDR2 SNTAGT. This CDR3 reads CASSASGGMNEQYF. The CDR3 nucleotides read TGTGCCAGCAGTGCTAGCGGGGGGATGAACGAGCAGTACTTC.

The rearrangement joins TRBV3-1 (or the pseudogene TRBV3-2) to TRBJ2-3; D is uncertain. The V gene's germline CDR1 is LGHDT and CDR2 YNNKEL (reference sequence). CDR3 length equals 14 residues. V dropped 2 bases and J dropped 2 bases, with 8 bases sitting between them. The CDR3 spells CASSQRWNTDTQYF. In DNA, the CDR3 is TGTGCCAGCAGCCAACGGTGGAACACAGATACGCAGTATTTT.